This T cell receptor beta chain was sequenced in a study of CD8 T cells in Susac syndrome. This clonotype has more than one count but fewer than ten. The authors reverse transcribed about 0.5 to 1 ug RNA with random hexamers. Each CDR3 protein gets one entry after TCRdb re-called the immunoSEQ multiplex PCR reads with MiXCR. Altogether some 260,000 distinct CDR3 sequences are present, around 83% being singletons, with the ten largest covering around 0.11%. This sequence was found in a human donor with multiple sclerosis. Sequences were obtained from CD8+ T cells from PBMCs.

The CDR3 protein is CASSDASYEQYF. DNA for the CDR3: TGTGCCAGCAGTGACGCCTCCTACGAGCAGTACTTC. The chain couples TRBV6-1 to TRBJ2-7; unclear D gene. This CDR3 is built from 12 residues. Germline V lookup: CDR1 MNHNS, CDR2 SASEGT. Trimming cost V 3 bases and J 0 bases, with 3 bases left between them.